This T cell receptor (beta chain) is drawn from a study of CD8 T cells in ankylosing spondylitis. Study-wide results and caveats: Previously reported in reactive arthritis synovial fluid and blood were some of the motif variants.

A single record per CDR3 protein comes from TCRdb applying MiXCR to the 5' RACE reads. This sample carries approximately 180,000 distinct CDR3 sequences, roughly 20% of them seen once, and the ten largest clones take 4.3%. This clonotype showed up many times. Its antigen is unknown. Sequenced input: blood, either unsorted or a sorted T cell fraction (not recorded which). This TCR came from a male donor aged 10 to 35 with ankylosing spondylitis or in good health (not recorded which).

CDR3 sequence reads: CASSPLPANTGELFF. In nucleotides, the CDR3 is TGTGCCAGCTCACCGCTACCCGCGAACACCGGGGAGCTGTTTTTT. The chain has TRBV18 and TRBJ2-2, with no clear D. Germline CDR1 KGHSH, CDR2 LQKENI. The CDR3 has 15 amino acids. V was cut by 3 bases and J by 0 bases, with 8 bases left in between.